Sequencing of this T cell receptor beta chain was carried out in a study of shared clonotypes between healthy human individuals. Study summary: Each donor's CD4 naive and CD4 memory cells filled three plates apiece, CD8 naive two, and CD8 memory one.

Only a few counts were recorded for this clone. The sample holds other DNA sequences that translate to the same CDR3. The V end lost 1 base, the J end lost 2 bases, and 8 bases lay between the germline ends. This CDR3 contains 14 residues. Germline CDR1 SGHTA, CDR2 FQGNSA. Sorted-subset replicate PCR reactions contained roughly 210 ng DNA, corresponding to around 30,000 T cell genomes. Clones were sequenced by immunoSEQ multiplex PCR, and TCRdb holds only the in-frame ones, with some missing. The data show approximately 720,000 clones, roughly 78% seen once. Within Nashville, Tennessee resided all donors, each a Caucasian adult.

The receptor was isolated from a woman aged 25 to 39 in good health. The chain employs TRBV7-2 and TRBJ1-2; no clear D gene. The sample was memory CD4+ T cells sorted from blood. Described subset: CD45RA-negative fraction. The CDR3 sequence is CASSLEAGNYGYTF. In DNA, the CDR3 is TGTGCCAGCAGCTTAGAAGCGGGGAACTATGGCTACACCTTC. The whole variable domain, filled in from reference TRBV7-2 and TRBJ1-2, reads GAGVSQSPSNKVTEKGKDVELRCDPISGHTALYWYRQSLGQGLEFLIYFQGNSAPDKSGLPSDRFSAERTGGSVSTLTIQRTQQEDSAVYLCASSLEAGNYGYTFGSGTRLTVV.